This TCR beta chain is drawn from a study of graft-versus-host responses after intestinal transplantation. The J segment lost 0 bases and the V segment lost 5 bases, leaving 8 bases of the junction unmatched. The CDR3 is 17 amino acids. The germline CDR1 and CDR2 sequences are SGDLS and YYNGEE. Libraries were prepared by immunoSEQ multiplex PCR; TCRdb keeps only in-frame clonotypes and omits some of them. The profile covers 8,000 to 13,000 clones, with around a third appearing a single time and roughly an eighth taken by the ten largest. Irradiated, violet-dye-labeled stimulator cells, around 200,000 in number, were plated with around 200,000 CFSE-labeled responder cells. This clone came up a few times.

The origin of this receptor is a human patient who received an intestinal transplant. The input for sequencing was alloreactive CD8+ T cells from a mixed lymphocyte reaction culture, taken before intestinal transplant. As to subset: CFSE-low proliferating T cells sorted from approximately 6-day pre-transplant mixed lymphocyte reaction (GvH or HvG direction). This sequence joins TRBV9 and TRBJ2-1; the match to TRBD1 covers 10 bases. The CDR3 protein is CASSDKDRGSSYNEQFF. The CDR3 bases are TGTGCCAGCAGTGACAAGGACAGGGGGAGCTCCTACAATGAGCAGTTCTTC.